The 15 T cell receptor beta chains reported below all come from one sample, sequenced in a study of blood T cell repertoires in COVID-19. Assay used: immunoSEQ multiplex PCR; TCRdb lists only in-frame clones, some missing. The data contain around 100,000 clones, more than 80% of them singletons. The source material was peripheral blood. The source is a man in his forties or fifties with COVID-19, enrolled during active disease.

The chain recombines TRBV5-1 with TRBJ2-3; maybe TRBD1 (6 bases). V was clipped by 2 bases and J by 3 bases, with 13 bases between them. The CDR3 is 15 residues long. CDR1 is SGHRS, CDR2 YFSETQ, per germline. CDR3 DNA sequence: TGCGCCAGCAGCTTAACAGGGCTCCAGACAGATACGCAGTATTTT. Amino acids: CASSLTGLQTDTQYF.

J is TRBJ1-6 and V is TRBV5-1, with D unclear. Trimming cost V 4 bases and J 9 bases, with 17 bases left between them. Germline CDR1 and CDR2: SGHRS and YFSETQ. The CDR3 spans 15 residues. CDR3 in amino acids: CASSDGLEVFSPLHF. In nucleotides, the CDR3 is TGCGCCAGCAGCGACGGGCTGGAGGTGTTTTCACCCCTCCACTTT.

This sequence joins TRBV5-1 and TRBJ1-4, with TRBD1 matching over 7 bases. Germline loops: CDR1 SGHRS, CDR2 YFSETQ. The CDR3 is made up of 16 amino acids. Trimming removed 4 bases from V and 4 bases from J; junction bases left unmatched: 10. The CDR3 loop reads CASSPGPGQINEKLFF. The CDR3 DNA sequence: TGCGCCAGCAGCCCGGGACCGGGACAGATTAATGAAAAACTGTTTTTT.

This chain uses TRBV19 with TRBJ1-2, with a tentative D call TRBD1 (5 bases). The CDR3 totals 17 residues. Per germline, CDR1 LNHDA and CDR2 SQIVND (reference sequence). V lost 7 bases and J 1 base, leaving 22 bases between the germline ends. The CDR3 loop reads CASTPGGKRDFNYGYTF. CDR3 in DNA: TGTGCCAGTACCCCCGGGGGTAAACGGGACTTTAACTATGGCTACACCTTC.

This clone was seen a handful of times. This chain joins TRBV5-1 and TRBJ1-1, with 10 bases matching TRBD1. The ends lost 4 bases at V and 1 base at J; junction bases unmatched: 7. The CDR3 loop spans 16 amino acids. CDR1 is SGHRS and CDR2 is YFSETQ in the germline V gene. DNA of the CDR3: TGCGCCAGCAGCCCCGGACAGGGGGGGAAGAACACTGAAGCTTTCTTT. Amino acid sequence: CASSPGQGGKNTEAFF.

The V call is TRBV20-1, the J call TRBJ2-3; 8 bases fit TRBD2. This CDR3 spans 14 amino acids. The V segment lost 3 bases and the J segment 2 bases; nucleotides outside the gene matches: 4. Germline V gives CDR1 DFQATT, CDR2 SNEGSKA (reference sequence). The CDR3 protein is CSASRGGNTDTQYF. CDR3 DNA: TGCAGTGCTAGTCGGGGGGGTAACACAGATACGCAGTATTTT.

V and J are TRBV7-2 and TRBJ1-2; possibly TRBD1 for D (5 bases). The V end was cut by 5 bases, the J end by 2 bases, with 12 bases between. The CDR3 consists of 14 residues. Germline V lookup: CDR1 SGHTA, CDR2 FQGNSA. CDR3 in DNA: TGTGCCAGCAGCCCCCCGACAGCCAACTATGGCTACACCTTC. Its translation: CASSPPTANYGYTF.

This chain joins TRBV5-5 and TRBJ1-4; D might be TRBD1 (5 bases). Trimming left V 0 bases short and J 2 bases short, with 8 bases between. This CDR3 contains 15 residues. Germline CDR1 SGHKS, CDR2 YYEKEE (reference sequence). The DNA for the CDR3 is TGTGCCAGCAGCTTGGTCGGGGGGACTAATGAAAAACTGTTTTTT. Protein: CASSLVGGTNEKLFF. Complete variable domain (other parts from reference TRBV5-5 and TRBJ1-4): DAGVTQSPTHLIKTRGQQVTLRCSPISGHKSVSWYQQVLGQGPQFIFQYYEKEERGRGNFPDRFSARQFPNYSSELNVNALLLGDSALYLCASSLVGGTNEKLFFGSGTQLSVL.

This chain links TRBV2 with TRBJ1-2; D is possibly TRBD1 (5 bases). V was clipped by 10 bases and J by 3 bases, with 15 bases between them. The V gene's germline CDR1 is SNHLY and CDR2 FYNNEI. This CDR3 has 13 amino acids. The CDR3 sequence: CANPWGADYGYTF. CDR3 DNA sequence: TGTGCCAACCCGTGGGGCGCGGACTATGGCTACACCTTC.

In its sample, this clone was seen once. The rearrangement uses TRBV5-1 and TRBJ2-1; D unresolved. Germline CDR1 reads SGHRS; CDR2 reads YFSETQ. The CDR3 totals 16 residues. The V end lost 0 bases, the J end lost 1 base, and 11 bases lay between the germline ends. CDR3 DNA sequence: TGCGCCAGCAGCTTGGCCGGCGGTGGGTCCTACAATGAGCAGTTCTTC. Its protein is CASSLAGGGSYNEQFF.

The chain recombines TRBV7-2 with TRBJ1-6; D not resolved. Germline V gene sequence: CDR1 SGHTA, CDR2 FQGNSA. The length of the CDR3 is 13 residues. V was shortened by 6 bases and J by 11 bases, with 14 bases between the two germline ends. CDR3 in DNA: TGTGCCAGCAGTAGGCCCGGCGGGACACCCCTCCACTTT. Its protein product is CASSRPGGTPLHF.

The CDR3 nucleotides read TGTGCCTGGACCCCGCGACAGGCTTCCTATAATTCACCCCTCCACTTT. This translates into CAWTPRQASYNSPLHF. This chain uses TRBV30 with TRBJ1-6, with D possibly being TRBD1 (6 bases). The CDR3 sequence is 16 residues long. Germline V gene data show CDR1 as GTSNPN and CDR2 as SVGIG (reference sequence). With 4 bases removed from V and 1 base from J, the gap between germline ends came to 14 bases.

This chain uses TRBV27 with TRBJ2-5; the match to TRBD2 covers 8 bases. The CDR3 extends over 15 amino acids. Germline V gene data show CDR1 as MNHEY and CDR2 as SMNVEV (reference sequence). The V segment lost 4 bases and the J segment 3 bases; nucleotides outside the gene matches: 7. CDR3 coding DNA: TGTGCCAGCAGTTCTACGGGACTAGACAAAGAGACCCAGTACTTC. Encoded protein: CASSSTGLDKETQYF.

The gene calls are TRBV7-9 and TRBJ2-2; tentative D call: TRBD2 (5 bases). V lost 1 base and J 5 bases, leaving 5 bases between the germline ends. The V gene's germline CDR1 is SEHNR and CDR2 FQNEAQ (reference sequence). This CDR3 contains 13 residues. Here the CDR3 reads CASSLGRTGELFF. The CDR3 nucleotides read TGTGCCAGCAGCTTAGGGAGGACCGGGGAGCTGTTTTTT.

V gene TRBV30 combines with J gene TRBJ1-1; weak D call: TRBD1 (5 bases). The V end was cut by 4 bases, the J end by 3 bases, with 12 bases between. The germline V gene has CDR1 GTSNPN and CDR2 SVGIG (reference sequence). This CDR3 contains 13 residues. Here the CDR3 DNA reads TGTGCCTGGATGGGGGGGAGTCACACTGAAGCTTTCTTT. Its protein is CAWMGGSHTEAFF. Filled out from reference TRBV30 and TRBJ1-1, the complete variable domain reads SQTIHQWPATLVQPVGSPLSLECTVEGTSNPNLYWYRQAAGRGLQLLFYSVGIGQISSEVPQNLSASRPQDRQFILSSKKLLLSDSGFYLCAWMGGSHTEAFFGQGTRLTVV.